The entry below describes one T cell receptor (beta chain). No patient had autoimmune disease or received systemic immunosuppression. This sample is part of a study of OX40 agonist ivuxolimab in advanced cancers. The junction had 9 bases not matched to a gene; V was cut back by 6 bases and J by 5 bases. CDR1 and CDR2 from the germline V gene are SGHVS and FNYEAQ. The CDR3 is made up of 16 amino acids. Assay: immunoSEQ multiplex PCR; the TCRdb copy retains only in-frame clones and omits some. Counted here are 15,000 to 20,000 clones, about four fifths occurring once; the ten biggest clones make up roughly an eighth.

This rearrangement joins TRBV7-6 to TRBJ2-1; 11 nucleotides line up with TRBD2. This clonotype was obtained from an adult with an advanced solid tumor such as melanoma, head and neck, liver or kidney cancer. Source: CD4+ or CD8+ T cells sorted from blood, taken in a trial of the OX40 agonist ivuxolimab. The CDR3 bases are TGTGCCAGCAGTATGAAGACTAGCGGGATACACAATGAGCAGTTCTTC. It yields the protein CASSMKTSGIHNEQFF.